A selection of T cell receptor beta chains follows, all from one sample in a study of technical replicates of blood from a few donors. Here immunoSEQ multiplex PCR was the method, and the copy in TCRdb shows in-frame clones only, minus some. Here the sample spans fewer than 85,000 clones, about 96% being singletons. What was sequenced was T cells isolated from PBMCs. These TCRs come from a human donor in good health. Each CDR3 is given with its conserved first and last residue. D genes are given only for firm matches. Rows give clone size only sometimes, using once, few, many, or a class for an expanded clone.

clone_size	v_call	d_call	j_call	cdr3_aa	cdr3_nt
-	TRBV5-1	TRBD2	TRBJ2-7	CASSALAGEEQYF	TGCGCCAGCAGCGCCCTAGCGGGAGAAGAGCAGTACTTC
-	TRBV19	-	TRBJ1-4	CASSITGINEKLFF	TGTGCCAGTAGTATTACCGGGATTAATGAAAAACTGTTTTTT
once	TRBV5-1	-	TRBJ2-2	CASTSGTNTGELFF	TGCGCCAGCACATCCGGTACGAACACCGGGGAGCTGTTTTTT
-	TRBV30	TRBD1	TRBJ1-2	CAWSVPARDRENYGYTF	TGTGCCTGGAGTGTACCCGCAAGAGACAGGGAAAACTATGGCTACACCTTC
-	TRBV4-3	-	TRBJ1-4	CASSQEPRRRTNEKLFF	TGCGCCAGCAGCCAAGAACCCAGACGGAGAACTAATGAAAAACTGTTTTTT
-	TRBV7-3	TRBD2	TRBJ2-5	CASSLNGAGKGETQYF	TGTGCCAGCAGCTTAAACGGAGCGGGGAAGGGAGAGACCCAGTACTTC
-	TRBV29-1	-	TRBJ1-4	CSVLDRRDNEKLFF	TGCAGCGTTCTGGACAGAAGGGATAATGAAAAACTGTTTTTT
-	TRBV19	-	TRBJ2-2	CASSMGRFNTGELFF	TGTGCCAGTAGTATGGGGAGGTTCAACACCGGGGAGCTGTTTTTT
-	TRBV6-1	-	TRBJ2-1	CASSFSIESYNEQFF	TGTGCCAGCAGTTTTAGCATCGAATCCTACAATGAGCAGTTCTTC
-	TRBV5-6	-	TRBJ1-1	CASSLVFLGGKAFF	TGTGCCAGCAGCTTGGTATTTTTGGGAGGGAAAGCTTTCTTT
-	TRBV5-4	-	TRBJ2-6	CASSLDISGANVLTF	TGTGCCAGCAGCTTGGATATTTCTGGGGCCAACGTCCTGACTTTC
-	TRBV4-1	TRBD2	TRBJ2-7	CASSRLLAGLYEQYF	TGCGCCAGCAGCCGCCTACTAGCGGGACTCTACGAGCAGTACTTC
-	TRBV27	-	TRBJ2-7	CASSYRSFYEQYF	TGTGCCAGCAGCTACAGAAGCTTCTACGAGCAGTACTTC
-	TRBV2	-	TRBJ2-7	CASKTNSYEQYF	TGTGCCAGCAAGACAAACTCCTACGAGCAGTACTTC
-	TRBV19	-	TRBJ2-5	CASSIGDWQETQYF	TGTGCCAGTAGTATTGGGGACTGGCAAGAGACCCAGTACTTC
-	TRBV2	-	TRBJ2-3	CASTVTDTQYF	TGTGCCAGCACAGTGACAGATACGCAGTATTTT